This T cell receptor beta chain was sequenced in a study of T cell responses to AZD1222 COVID-19 vaccine. Notes on the study in general: Vaccine-associated CD4 TCRs ranged over spike, dominating at 160-218 and 743-854. Among the donors, most were white British and more were female, and clonal diversity was possibly underestimated.

Concerning this clone: The antigen remains undetermined.

V trimming: 6 bases; J trimming: 3 bases; junction bases outside the gene matches: 4. Germline V gives CDR1 MNHEY, CDR2 SVGAGI. The CDR3 consists of 14 residues. TCRdb's copy holds only in-frame clones and misses some; the assay was immunoSEQ multiplex PCR. Among 95,000 to 150,000 clones listed, less than 95% were seen once. This clonotype was sampled from an adult in good health. The V and J genes are TRBV6-5 and TRBJ1-4; 7 nucleotides align to TRBD1. The sequenced sample was peripheral blood, obtained on day 0 of MenACWY control vaccination. In DNA form, the CDR3 reads TGTGCCAGCAGAAACGACAGGGCTAATGAAAAACTGTTTTTT. It translates to CASRNDRANEKLFF.